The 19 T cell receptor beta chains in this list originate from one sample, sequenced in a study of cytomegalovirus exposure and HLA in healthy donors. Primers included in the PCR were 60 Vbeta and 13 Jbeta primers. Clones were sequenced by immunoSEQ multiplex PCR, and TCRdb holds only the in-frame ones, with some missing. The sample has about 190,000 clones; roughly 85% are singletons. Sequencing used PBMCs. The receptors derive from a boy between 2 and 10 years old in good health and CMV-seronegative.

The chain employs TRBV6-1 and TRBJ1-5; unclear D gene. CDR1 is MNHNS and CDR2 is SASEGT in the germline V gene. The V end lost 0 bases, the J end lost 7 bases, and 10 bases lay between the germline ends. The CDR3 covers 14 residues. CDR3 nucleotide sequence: TGTGCCAGCAGTGAAGCAGGGAGGGCCCAGCCCCAGCATTTT. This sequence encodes CASSEAGRAQPQHF.

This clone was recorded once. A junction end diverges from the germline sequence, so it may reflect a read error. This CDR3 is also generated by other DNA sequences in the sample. CDR3: CASSDISGANVLTF. The CDR3 DNA reads as TGTGCCAGCAGTGATATCTCTGGGGCCAACGTCCTGACCTTC. The chain has TRBV2 and TRBJ2-6; D may be TRBD1 (5 bases). The germline CDR1 and CDR2 sequences are SNHLY and FYNNEI. This CDR3 contains 14 residues.

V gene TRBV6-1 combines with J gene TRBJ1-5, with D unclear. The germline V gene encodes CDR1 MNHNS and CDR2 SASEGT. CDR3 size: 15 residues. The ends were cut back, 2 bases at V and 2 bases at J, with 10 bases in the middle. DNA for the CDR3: TGTGCCAGCAGTGAATGGCACAGCCGCAATCAGCCCCAGCATTTT. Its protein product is CASSEWHSRNQPQHF.

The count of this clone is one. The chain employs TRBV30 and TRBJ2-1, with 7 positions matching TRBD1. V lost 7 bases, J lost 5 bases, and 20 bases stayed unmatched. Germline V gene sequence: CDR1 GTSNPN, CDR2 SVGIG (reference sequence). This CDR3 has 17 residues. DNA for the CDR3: TGTGCCTCCTCATCCGCCAGAGACAGGGTCATTCACAATGAGCAGTTCTTC. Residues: CASSSARDRVIHNEQFF. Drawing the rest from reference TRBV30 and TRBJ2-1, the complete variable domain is SQTIHQWPATLVQPVGSPLSLECTVEGTSNPNLYWYRQAAGRGLQLLFYSVGIGQISSEVPQNLSASRPQDRQFILSSKKLLLSDSGFYLCASSSARDRVIHNEQFFGPGTRLTVL.

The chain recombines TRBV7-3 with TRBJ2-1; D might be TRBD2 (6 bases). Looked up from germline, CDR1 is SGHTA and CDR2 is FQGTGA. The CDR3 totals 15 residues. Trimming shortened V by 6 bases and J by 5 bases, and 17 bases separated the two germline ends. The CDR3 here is CASSPLGEEDNEQFF. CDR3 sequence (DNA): TGTGCCAGCAGTCCCCTGGGGGAGGAGGACAATGAGCAGTTCTTC.

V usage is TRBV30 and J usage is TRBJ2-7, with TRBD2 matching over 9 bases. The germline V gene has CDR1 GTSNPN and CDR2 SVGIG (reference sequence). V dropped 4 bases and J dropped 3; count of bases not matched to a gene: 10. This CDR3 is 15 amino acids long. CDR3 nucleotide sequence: TGTGCCTGGAAGGCTAGCGGGACGCCTTTCTACGAGCAGTACTTC. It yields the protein CAWKASGTPFYEQYF.

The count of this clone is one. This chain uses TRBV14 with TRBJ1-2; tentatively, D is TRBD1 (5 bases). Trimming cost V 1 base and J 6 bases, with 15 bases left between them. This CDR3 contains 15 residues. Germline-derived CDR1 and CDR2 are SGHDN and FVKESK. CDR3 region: CASSQVIGQGNGYTF. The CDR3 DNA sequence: TGTGCCAGCAGCCAAGTAATCGGCCAGGGAAATGGCTACACCTTC.

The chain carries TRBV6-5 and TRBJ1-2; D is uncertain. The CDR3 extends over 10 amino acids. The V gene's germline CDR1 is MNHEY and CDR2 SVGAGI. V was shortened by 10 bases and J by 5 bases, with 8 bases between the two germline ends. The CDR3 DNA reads TGTGCCACCCTCCGTTATGGCTACACCTTC. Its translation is CATLRYGYTF.

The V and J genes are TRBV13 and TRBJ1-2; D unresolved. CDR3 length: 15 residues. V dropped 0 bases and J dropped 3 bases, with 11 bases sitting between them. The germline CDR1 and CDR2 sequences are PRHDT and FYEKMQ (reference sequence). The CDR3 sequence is CASSLGLRLDYGYTF. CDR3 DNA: TGTGCCAGCAGCTTAGGCCTGAGGCTTGACTATGGCTACACCTTC.

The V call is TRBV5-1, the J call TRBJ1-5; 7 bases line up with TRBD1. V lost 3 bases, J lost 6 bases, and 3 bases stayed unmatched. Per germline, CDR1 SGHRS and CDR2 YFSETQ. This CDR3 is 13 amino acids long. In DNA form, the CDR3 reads TGCGCCAGCAGCTACGAGGGGGCTCAGCCCCAGCATTTT. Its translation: CASSYEGAQPQHF.

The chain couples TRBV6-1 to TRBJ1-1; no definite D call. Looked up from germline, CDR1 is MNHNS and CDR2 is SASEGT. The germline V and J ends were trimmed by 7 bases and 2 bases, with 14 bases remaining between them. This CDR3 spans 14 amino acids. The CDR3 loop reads CASNGVGDNTEAFF. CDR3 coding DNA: TGTGCCAGCAATGGAGTCGGGGATAACACTGAAGCTTTCTTT.

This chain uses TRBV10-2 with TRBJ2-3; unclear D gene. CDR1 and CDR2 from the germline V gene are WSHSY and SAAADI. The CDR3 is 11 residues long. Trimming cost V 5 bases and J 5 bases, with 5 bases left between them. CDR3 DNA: TGCGCCAGCAGTATCAGAGATACGCAGTATTTT. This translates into CASSIRDTQYF.

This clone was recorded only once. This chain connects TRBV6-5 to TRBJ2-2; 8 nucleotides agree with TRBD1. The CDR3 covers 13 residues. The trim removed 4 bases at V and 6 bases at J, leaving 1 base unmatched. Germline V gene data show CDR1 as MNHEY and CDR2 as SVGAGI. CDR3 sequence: CASSLQGAGELFF. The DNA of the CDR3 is TGTGCCAGCAGTTTACAGGGGGCCGGGGAGCTGTTTTTT.

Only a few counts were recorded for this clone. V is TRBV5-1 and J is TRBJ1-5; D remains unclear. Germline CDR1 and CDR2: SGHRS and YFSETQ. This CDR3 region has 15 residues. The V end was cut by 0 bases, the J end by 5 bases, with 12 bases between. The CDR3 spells CASSLGGVVDQPQHF. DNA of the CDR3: TGCGCCAGCAGCTTGGGAGGAGTCGTGGATCAGCCCCAGCATTTT.

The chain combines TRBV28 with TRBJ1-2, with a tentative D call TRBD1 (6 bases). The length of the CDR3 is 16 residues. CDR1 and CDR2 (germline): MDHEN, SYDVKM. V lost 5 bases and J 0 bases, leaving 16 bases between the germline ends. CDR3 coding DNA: TGTGCCAGCAGTGTGACAGGTTTTGCTGCTAACTATGGCTACACCTTC. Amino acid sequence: CASSVTGFAANYGYTF.

In nucleotides, the CDR3 is TGTGCCAGCAGCCCTGGCCGCCCCCAAGAGACCCAGTACTTC. Translated: CASSPGRPQETQYF. The gene calls are TRBV11-2 and TRBJ2-5, with D unresolved. The CDR3 is 14 residues long. CDR1 and CDR2 (germline): SGHAT, FQNNGV. V lost 5 bases to trimming and J lost 1 base, with 11 bases between them.

CDR3 sequence: CASSFDRTFMNTEAFF. In DNA, the CDR3 is TGTGCCAGCAGTTTTGACAGGACGTTCATGAACACTGAAGCTTTCTTT. The V call is TRBV6-5, the J call TRBJ1-1; weak D call: TRBD1 (6 bases). V lost 4 bases to trimming and J lost 0 bases, with 15 bases between them. The CDR3 contains 16 residues. In germline, CDR1 is MNHEY, CDR2 SVGAGI.

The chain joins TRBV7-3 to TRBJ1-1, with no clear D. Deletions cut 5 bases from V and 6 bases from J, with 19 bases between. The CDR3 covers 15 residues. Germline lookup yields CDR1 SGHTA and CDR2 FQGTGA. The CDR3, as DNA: TGTGCCAGCAGCCTCGATAACGACGGAGCCCCTGAAGCTTTCTTT. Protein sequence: CASSLDNDGAPEAFF.

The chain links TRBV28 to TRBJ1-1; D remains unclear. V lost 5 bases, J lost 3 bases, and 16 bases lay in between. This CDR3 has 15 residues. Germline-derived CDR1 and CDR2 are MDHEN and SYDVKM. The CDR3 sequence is CASSPPNVADTEAFF. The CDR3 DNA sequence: TGTGCCAGCAGTCCCCCGAATGTGGCGGACACTGAAGCTTTCTTT. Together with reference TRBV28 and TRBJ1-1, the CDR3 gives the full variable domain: DVKVTQSSRYLVKRTGEKVFLECVQDMDHENMFWYRQDPGLGLRLIYFSYDVKMKEKGDIPEGYSVSREKKERFSLILESASTNQTSMYLCASSPPNVADTEAFFGQGTRLTVV.